This T cell receptor (beta chain) came from a study of control samples from healthy donors and cancer patients. Repertoires were generated with immunoSEQ multiplex PCR, while TCRdb's copy carries only in-frame clones and drops some. The sample shows approximately 79,000 clones, approximately 90% of them seen only once. The CDR3 sequence is 12 residues long. Germline V gene sequence: CDR1 LNHDA, CDR2 SQIVND (reference sequence). V lost 9 bases to trimming and J lost 5 bases; unmatched junction nucleotides: 6. Specimen: blood. J is TRBJ1-1 and V is TRBV19; TRBD1 agrees at 7 bases. The TCR was taken from a man aged 45 to 65 in good health. CDR3 residues: CASGDRETEAFF. The CDR3 coding sequence is TGTGCCAGCGGAGACAGGGAAACTGAAGCTTTCTTT.